The source of this T cell receptor beta chain is a study of shared clonotypes between healthy human individuals. CD45RO-negative cells were positively selected for CCR7, leaving out terminally differentiated effector memory CD45RA+ cells. Only in-frame clones appear in the TCRdb table, and some are missing; sequencing was by immunoSEQ multiplex PCR. The sample consists of hundreds of thousands of clones, roughly 98% of them appearing once. The CDR3 spans 15 residues. Looked up from germline, CDR1 is SGHTA and CDR2 is FQGNSA. The V gene end was trimmed by 5 bases and the J gene end by 1 base; junction bases not matched to a gene: 7.

This receptor was taken from a man under 40 in good health. Sequencing was done on a sample of naive CD8+ T cells sorted from blood. V and J are TRBV7-2 and TRBJ2-7; 8 bases map to TRBD1. The CDR3 protein is CASSLTGGPSYEQYF. The DNA of the CDR3 is TGTGCCAGCAGCCTTACAGGGGGGCCGTCCTACGAGCAGTACTTC.